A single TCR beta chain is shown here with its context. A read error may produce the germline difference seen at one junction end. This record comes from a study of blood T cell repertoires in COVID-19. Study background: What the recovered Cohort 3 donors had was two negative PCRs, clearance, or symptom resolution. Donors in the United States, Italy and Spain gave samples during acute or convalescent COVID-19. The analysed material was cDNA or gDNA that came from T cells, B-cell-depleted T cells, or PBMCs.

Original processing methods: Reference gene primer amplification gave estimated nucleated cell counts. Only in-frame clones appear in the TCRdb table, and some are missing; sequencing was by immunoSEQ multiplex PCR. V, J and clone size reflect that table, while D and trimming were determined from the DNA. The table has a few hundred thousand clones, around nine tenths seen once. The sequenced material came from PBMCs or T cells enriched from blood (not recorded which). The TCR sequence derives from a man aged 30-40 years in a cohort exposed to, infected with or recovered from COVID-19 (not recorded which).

The CDR3 region is CASREGTKNTGELFF. The CDR3 DNA sequence: TGTGCCAGCAGGGAAGGGACTAAGAACACCGGGGAGCTGTTTTTT. The chain uses TRBV2 and TRBJ2-2, with 7 positions matching TRBD2. The CDR3 sequence is 15 residues long. Germline V gene data show CDR1 as SNHLY and CDR2 as FYNNEI.